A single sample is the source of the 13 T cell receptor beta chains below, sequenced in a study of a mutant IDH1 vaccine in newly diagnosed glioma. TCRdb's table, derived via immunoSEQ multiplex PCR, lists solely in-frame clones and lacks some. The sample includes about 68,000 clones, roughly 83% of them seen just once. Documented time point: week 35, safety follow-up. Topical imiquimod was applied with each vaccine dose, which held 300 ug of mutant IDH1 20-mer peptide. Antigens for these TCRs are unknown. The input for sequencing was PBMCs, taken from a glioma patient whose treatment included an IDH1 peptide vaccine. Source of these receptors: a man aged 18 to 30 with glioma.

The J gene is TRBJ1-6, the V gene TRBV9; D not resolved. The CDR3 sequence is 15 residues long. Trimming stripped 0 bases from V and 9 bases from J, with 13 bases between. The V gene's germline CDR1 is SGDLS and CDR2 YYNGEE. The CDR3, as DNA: TGTGCCAGCAGCGTAGGGCCCCTACCCACTTCACCCCTCCACTTT. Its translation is CASSVGPLPTSPLHF.

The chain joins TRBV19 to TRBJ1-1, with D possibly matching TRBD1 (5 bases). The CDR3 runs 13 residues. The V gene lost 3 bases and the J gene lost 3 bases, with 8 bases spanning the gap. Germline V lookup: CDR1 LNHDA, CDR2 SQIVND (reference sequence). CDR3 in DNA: TGTGCCAGTAGTATCGAGACAGACACTGAAGCTTTCTTT. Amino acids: CASSIETDTEAFF.

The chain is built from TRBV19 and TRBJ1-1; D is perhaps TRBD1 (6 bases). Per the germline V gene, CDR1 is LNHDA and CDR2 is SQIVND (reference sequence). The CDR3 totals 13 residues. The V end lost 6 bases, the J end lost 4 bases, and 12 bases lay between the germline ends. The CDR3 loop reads CASSGQIGTEAFF. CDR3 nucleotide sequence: TGTGCCAGTAGCGGACAGATCGGCACTGAAGCTTTCTTT.

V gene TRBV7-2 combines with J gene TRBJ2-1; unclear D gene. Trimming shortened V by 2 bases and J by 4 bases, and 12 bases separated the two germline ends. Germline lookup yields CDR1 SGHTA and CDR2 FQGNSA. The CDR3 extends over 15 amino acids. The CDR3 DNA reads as TGTGCCAGCAGCTTATCCTTCGGGCCGTACAATGAGCAGTTCTTC. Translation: CASSLSFGPYNEQFF.

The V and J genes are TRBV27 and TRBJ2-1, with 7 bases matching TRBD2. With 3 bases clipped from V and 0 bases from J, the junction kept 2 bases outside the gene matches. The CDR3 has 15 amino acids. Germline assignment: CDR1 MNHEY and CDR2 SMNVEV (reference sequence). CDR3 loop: CASSLSGISYNEQFF. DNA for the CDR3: TGTGCCAGCAGTTTGAGCGGGATCTCCTACAATGAGCAGTTCTTC.

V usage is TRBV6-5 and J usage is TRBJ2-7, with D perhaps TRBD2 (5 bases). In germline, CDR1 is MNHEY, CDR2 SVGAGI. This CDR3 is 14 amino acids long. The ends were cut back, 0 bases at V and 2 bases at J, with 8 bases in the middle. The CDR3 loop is CASSYSRETYEQYF. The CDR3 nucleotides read TGTGCCAGCAGTTACTCCCGGGAAACCTACGAGCAGTACTTC.

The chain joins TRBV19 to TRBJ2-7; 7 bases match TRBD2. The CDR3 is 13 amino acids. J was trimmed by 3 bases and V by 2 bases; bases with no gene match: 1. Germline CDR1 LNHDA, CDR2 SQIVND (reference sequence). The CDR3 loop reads CASSILADYEQYF. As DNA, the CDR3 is TGTGCCAGTAGTATACTAGCGGACTACGAGCAGTACTTC.

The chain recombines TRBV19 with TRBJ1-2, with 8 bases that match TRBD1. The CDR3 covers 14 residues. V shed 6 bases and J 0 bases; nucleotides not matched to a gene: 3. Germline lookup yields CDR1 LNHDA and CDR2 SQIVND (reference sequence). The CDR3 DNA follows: TGTGCCAGTAGACAGGGGGAAGCTAACTATGGCTACACCTTC. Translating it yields CASRQGEANYGYTF.

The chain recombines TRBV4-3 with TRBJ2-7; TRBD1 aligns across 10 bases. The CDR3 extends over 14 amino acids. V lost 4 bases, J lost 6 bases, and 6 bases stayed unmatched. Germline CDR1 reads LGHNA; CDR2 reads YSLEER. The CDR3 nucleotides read TGCGCCAGCAGCCGGACAGGGGGGACGTCCGAGCAGTACTTC. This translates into CASSRTGGTSEQYF.

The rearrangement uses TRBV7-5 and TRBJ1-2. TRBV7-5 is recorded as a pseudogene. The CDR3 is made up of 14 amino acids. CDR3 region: CARSFNKGNYGYTF. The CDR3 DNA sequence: TGTGCCAGAAGCTTTAACAAGGGTAACTATGGCTACACCTTC.

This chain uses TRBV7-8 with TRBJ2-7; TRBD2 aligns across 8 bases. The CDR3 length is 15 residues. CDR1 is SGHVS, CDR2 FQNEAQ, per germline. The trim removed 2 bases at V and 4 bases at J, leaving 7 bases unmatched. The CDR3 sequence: CASSLRTSGFYEQYF. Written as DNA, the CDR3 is TGTGCCAGCAGCTTAAGAACTAGCGGATTTTACGAGCAGTACTTC. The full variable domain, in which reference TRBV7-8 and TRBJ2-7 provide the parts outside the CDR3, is GAGVSQSPRYKVAKRGQDVALRCDPISGHVSLFWYQQALGQGPEFLTYFQNEAQLDKSGLPSDRFFAERPEGSVSTLKIQRTQQEDSAVYLCASSLRTSGFYEQYFGPGTRLTVT.

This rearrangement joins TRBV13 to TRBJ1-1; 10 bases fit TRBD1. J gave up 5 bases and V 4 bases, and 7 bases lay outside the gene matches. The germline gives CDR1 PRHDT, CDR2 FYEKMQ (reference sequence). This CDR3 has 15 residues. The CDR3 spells CASSYSGTGETEAFF. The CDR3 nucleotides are TGTGCCAGCAGCTATTCCGGGACAGGGGAAACTGAAGCTTTCTTT.

CDR3 DNA: TGTGCCAGTAGTGGGGGGACAGGGAACTCCTACGAGCAGTACTTC. It yields the protein CASSGGTGNSYEQYF. The chain carries TRBV19 and TRBJ2-7, with 9 bases matching TRBD1. Germline trimming cut 5 bases from V and 0 bases from J; bases unmatched to any gene: 5. There are 15 residues in the CDR3. Per germline, CDR1 LNHDA and CDR2 SQIVND (reference sequence).